This T cell receptor beta chain was recorded in a study of T cells in women clearing cervical HPV infection. Overall study context: Controls gave blood once infection was undetectable; cases at lesion identification. Findings and caveats of the study: Unknown T-cell numbers per sample may underlie the richness differences.

Comments on this clone: Its target is unknown. The read falls 3 residues short of the CDR3 end, and the missing part is taken from the germline J gene.

Average input was around 1,200 ng genomic DNA for immunoSEQ TCR beta CDR3 amplification. Here immunoSEQ multiplex PCR was the method, and the copy in TCRdb shows in-frame clones only, minus some. Its listing shows about 30,000 clones. The trim removed 0 bases at V and 3 bases at J, leaving 10 bases unmatched. This CDR3 is built from 16 residues. Germline V gene lookup returns CDR1 DFQATT and CDR2 SNEGSKA (reference sequence). The TCR originated in a woman aged 18-70 years with a cervical HPV16 infection that either progressed to CIN3+ or cleared (not recorded which). The sequencing input was blood buffy coat. The chain combines TRBV20-1 with TRBJ2-7; TRBD1 agrees at 8 bases. The CDR3 protein is CSARDRMRQGLYEQYF. The CDR3 bases that were read are TGCAGTGCTAGAGATCGGATGAGACAGGGGCTCTACGAG.